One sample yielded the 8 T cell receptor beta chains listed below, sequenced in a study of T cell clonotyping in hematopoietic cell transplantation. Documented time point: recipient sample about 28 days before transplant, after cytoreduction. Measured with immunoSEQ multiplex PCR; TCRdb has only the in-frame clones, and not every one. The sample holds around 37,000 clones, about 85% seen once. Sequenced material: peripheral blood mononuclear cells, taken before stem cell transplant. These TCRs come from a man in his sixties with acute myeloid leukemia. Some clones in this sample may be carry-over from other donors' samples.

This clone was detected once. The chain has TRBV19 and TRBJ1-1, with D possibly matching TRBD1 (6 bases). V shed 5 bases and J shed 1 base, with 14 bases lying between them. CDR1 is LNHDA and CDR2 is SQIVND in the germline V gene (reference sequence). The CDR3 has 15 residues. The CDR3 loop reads CASSGDRTRNTEAFF. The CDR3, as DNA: TGTGCCAGTAGTGGTGACAGGACCAGGAACACTGAAGCTTTCTTT.

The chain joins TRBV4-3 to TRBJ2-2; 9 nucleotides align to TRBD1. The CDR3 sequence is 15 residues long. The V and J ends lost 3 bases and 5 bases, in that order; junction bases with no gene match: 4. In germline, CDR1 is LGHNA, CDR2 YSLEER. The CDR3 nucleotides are TGCGCCAGCAGCCAGGACAGGGGATGGACCGGGGAGCTGTTTTTT. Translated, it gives CASSQDRGWTGELFF.

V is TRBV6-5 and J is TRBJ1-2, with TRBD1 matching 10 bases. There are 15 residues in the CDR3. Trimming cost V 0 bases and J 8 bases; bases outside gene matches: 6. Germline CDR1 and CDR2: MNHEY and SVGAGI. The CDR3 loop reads CASSYSRGQGVGYTF. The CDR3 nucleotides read TGTGCCAGCAGTTACTCCCGCGGACAGGGGGTCGGCTACACCTTC.

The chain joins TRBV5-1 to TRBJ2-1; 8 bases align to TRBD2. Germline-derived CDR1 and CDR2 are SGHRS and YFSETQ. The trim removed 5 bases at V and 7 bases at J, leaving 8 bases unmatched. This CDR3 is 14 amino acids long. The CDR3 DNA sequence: TGCGCCAGCAGAGAAGCGGGAGTCGAAAATGAGCAGTTCTTC. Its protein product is CASREAGVENEQFF. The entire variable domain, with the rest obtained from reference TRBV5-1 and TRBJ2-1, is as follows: KAGVTQTPRYLIKTRGQQVTLSCSPISGHRSVSWYQQTPGQGLQFLFEYFSETQRNKGNFPGRFSGRQFSNSRSEMNVSTLELGDSALYLCASREAGVENEQFFGPGTRLTVL.

This CDR3 is CAISFTPAREAEWGYTF. CDR3 sequence (DNA): TGTGCCATCAGCTTTACACCGGCGCGGGAGGCTGAATGGGGCTACACCTTC. The chain recombines TRBV10-3 with TRBJ1-2; D is ambiguous. CDR1 is ENHRY, CDR2 SYGVKD, per germline. V gave up 6 bases and J gave up 8 bases, with 28 bases separating them. This CDR3 contains 17 residues.

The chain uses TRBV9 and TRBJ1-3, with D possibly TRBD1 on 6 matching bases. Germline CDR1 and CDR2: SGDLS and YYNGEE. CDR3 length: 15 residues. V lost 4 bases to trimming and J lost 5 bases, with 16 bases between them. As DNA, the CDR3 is TGTGCCAGCAGCCTAGGGGGGCAGGGACGAAACACCATATATTTT. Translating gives CASSLGGQGRNTIYF.

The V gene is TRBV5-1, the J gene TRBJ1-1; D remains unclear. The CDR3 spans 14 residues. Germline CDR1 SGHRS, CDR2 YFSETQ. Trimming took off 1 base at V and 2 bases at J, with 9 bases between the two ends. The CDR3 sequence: CASSLSRSNTEAFF. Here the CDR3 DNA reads TGCGCCAGCAGCTTGAGTCGCTCAAACACTGAAGCTTTCTTT.

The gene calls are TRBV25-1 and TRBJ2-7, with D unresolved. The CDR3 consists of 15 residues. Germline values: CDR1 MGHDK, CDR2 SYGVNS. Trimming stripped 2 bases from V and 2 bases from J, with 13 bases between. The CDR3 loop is CASSEQEGGTYEQYF. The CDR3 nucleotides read TGTGCCAGCAGTGAACAGGAAGGTGGCACCTACGAGCAGTACTTC.